The TCR beta chain described here comes from a study of neurological immune-mediated disorders. Findings and caveats of the study: The absence of any CDR3 amino acid sequence shared by expanded clones across subjects suggests that repertoires were private in all groups.

The unsorted libraries originated from 2 million PBMCs that had been stored at -80 C. 5'RACE employing 10-nucleotide random UMIs yielded the cDNA. Every sequencing run drew on 15-18 subjects and yielded over 200 million TCR-beta sequences. One entry per CDR3 protein results from TCRdb running MiXCR on the 5' RACE reads. The repertoire holds about 48,000 distinct CDR3 sequences, with over 20% as singletons. Germline assignment: CDR1 DFQATT and CDR2 SNEGSKA (reference sequence). V trimming: 6 bases; J trimming: 7 bases; junction bases outside the gene matches: 8. The CDR3 is made up of 14 amino acids. This clonotype showed up many times. Its antigen remains unknown.

V is TRBV20-1 and J is TRBJ1-4, with 10 bases that match TRBD1. The origin of this receptor is a woman in her 70s in good health. Sequenced material: PBMCs. The DNA of the CDR3 is TGCAGTGCGGCACAGACAGGGGGCGGTGAAAAACTGTTTTTT. Translation gives CSAAQTGGGEKLFF.